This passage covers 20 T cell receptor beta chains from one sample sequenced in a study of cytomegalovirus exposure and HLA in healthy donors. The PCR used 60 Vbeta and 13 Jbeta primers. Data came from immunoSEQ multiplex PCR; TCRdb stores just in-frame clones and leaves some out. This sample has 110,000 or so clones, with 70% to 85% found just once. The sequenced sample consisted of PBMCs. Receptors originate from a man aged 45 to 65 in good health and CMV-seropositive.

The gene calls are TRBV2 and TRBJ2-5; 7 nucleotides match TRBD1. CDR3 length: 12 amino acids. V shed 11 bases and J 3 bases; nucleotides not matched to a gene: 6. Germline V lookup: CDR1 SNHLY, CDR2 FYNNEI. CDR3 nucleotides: TGTGCCTCCCGGGGACAGAAAGAGACCCAGTACTTC. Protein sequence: CASRGQKETQYF.

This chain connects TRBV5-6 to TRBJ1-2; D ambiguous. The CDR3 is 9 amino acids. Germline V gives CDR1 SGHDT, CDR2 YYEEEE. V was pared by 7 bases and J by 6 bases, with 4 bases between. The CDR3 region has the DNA TGTGCCAGCTGGCATGGCTACACCTTC. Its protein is CASWHGYTF.

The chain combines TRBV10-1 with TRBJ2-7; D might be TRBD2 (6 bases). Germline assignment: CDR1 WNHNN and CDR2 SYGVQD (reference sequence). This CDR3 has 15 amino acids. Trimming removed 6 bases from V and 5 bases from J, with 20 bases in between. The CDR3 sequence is CASRSGTLGTDEQYF. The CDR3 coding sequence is TGCGCCAGCAGATCCGGGACTCTCGGCACCGACGAGCAGTACTTC.

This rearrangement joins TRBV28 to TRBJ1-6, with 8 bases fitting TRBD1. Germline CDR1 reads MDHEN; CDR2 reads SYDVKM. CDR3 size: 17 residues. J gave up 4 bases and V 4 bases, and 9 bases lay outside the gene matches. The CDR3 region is CASSSDRAVRYNSPLHF. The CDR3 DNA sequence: TGTGCCAGCAGTTCGGACAGGGCCGTACGTTATAATTCACCCCTCCACTTT. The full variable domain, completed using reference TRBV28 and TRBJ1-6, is DVKVTQSSRYLVKRTGEKVFLECVQDMDHENMFWYRQDPGLGLRLIYFSYDVKMKEKGDIPEGYSVSREKKERFSLILESASTNQTSMYLCASSSDRAVRYNSPLHFGNGTRLTVT.

Here the CDR3 reads CASSLRQDQGGYTF. The CDR3, as DNA: TGTGCCAGCTCACTTCGACAGGACCAAGGTGGCTACACCTTC. The chain carries TRBV18 and TRBJ1-2; the D gene is possibly TRBD1 (6 bases). Germline CDR1 KGHSH, CDR2 LQKENI. Trimming took 4 bases from V and 7 from J, leaving 16 bases between them. The CDR3 is 14 amino acids.

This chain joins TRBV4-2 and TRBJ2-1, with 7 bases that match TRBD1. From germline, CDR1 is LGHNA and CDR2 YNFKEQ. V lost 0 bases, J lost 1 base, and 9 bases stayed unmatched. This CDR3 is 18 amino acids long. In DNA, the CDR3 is TGTGCCAGCAGCCAAGATAGGGCAGGGGGAGCATCCTACAATGAGCAGTTCTTC. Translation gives CASSQDRAGGASYNEQFF.

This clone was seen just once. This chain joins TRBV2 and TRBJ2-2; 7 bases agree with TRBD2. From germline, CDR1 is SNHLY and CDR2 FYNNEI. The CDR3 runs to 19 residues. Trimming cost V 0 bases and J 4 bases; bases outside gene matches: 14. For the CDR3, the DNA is TGTGCCAGCAGTGAAGCCTCAATCTTCGGGGGGTTGAGCACCGGGGAGCTGTTTTTT. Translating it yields CASSEASIFGGLSTGELFF.

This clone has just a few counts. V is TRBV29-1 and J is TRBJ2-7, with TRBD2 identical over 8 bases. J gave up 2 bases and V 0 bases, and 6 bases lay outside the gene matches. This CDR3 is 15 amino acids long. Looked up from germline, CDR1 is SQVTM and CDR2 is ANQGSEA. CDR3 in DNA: TGCAGCGTTGAAGATCTGGCGGGAGGTACCTACGAGCAGTACTTC. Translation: CSVEDLAGGTYEQYF.

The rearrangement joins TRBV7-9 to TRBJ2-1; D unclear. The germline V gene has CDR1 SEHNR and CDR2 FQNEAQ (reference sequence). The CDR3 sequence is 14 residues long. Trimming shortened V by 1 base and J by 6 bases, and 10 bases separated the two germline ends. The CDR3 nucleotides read TGTGCCAGCAGCTTAGATCACGGGTTCAATGAGCAGTTCTTC. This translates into CASSLDHGFNEQFF.

The CDR3 DNA follows: TGCGCCAGCAGCCAAGGAATTTTAACTAGCGGCGCGAATGAGCAGTTCTTC. As protein: CASSQGILTSGANEQFF. The genes are TRBV4-1 and TRBJ2-1, with 8 bases identical to TRBD2. Germline CDR1 MGHRA, CDR2 YSYEKL. The CDR3 has 17 residues. The J segment lost 7 bases and the V segment lost 1 base, leaving 12 bases of the junction unmatched.

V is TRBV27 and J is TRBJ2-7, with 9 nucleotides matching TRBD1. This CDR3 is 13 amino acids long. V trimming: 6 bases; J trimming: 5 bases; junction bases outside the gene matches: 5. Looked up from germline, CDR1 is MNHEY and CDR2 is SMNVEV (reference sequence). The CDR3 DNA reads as TGTGCCAGCAGCCTACAGGGGGCTAACGAGCAGTACTTC. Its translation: CASSLQGANEQYF.

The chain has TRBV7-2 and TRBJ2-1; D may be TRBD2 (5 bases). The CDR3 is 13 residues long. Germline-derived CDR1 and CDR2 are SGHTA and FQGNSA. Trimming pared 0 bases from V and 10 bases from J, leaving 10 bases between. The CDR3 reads CASSLAGVMEQFF. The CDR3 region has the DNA TGTGCCAGCAGCTTAGCGGGAGTGATGGAGCAGTTCTTC.

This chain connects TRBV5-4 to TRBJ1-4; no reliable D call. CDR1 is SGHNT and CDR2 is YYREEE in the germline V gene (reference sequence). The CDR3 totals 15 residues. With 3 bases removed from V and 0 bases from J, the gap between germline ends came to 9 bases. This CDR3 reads CASSSGRATNEKLFF. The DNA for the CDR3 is TGTGCCAGCAGCTCCGGTCGAGCAACTAATGAAAAACTGTTTTTT.

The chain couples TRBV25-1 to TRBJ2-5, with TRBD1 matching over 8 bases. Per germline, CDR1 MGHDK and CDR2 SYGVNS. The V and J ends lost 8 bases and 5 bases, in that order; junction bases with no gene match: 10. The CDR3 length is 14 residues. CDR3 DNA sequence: TGTGCCAGCTCCCGGACAGGGAATAGGGAGACCCAGTACTTC. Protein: CASSRTGNRETQYF.

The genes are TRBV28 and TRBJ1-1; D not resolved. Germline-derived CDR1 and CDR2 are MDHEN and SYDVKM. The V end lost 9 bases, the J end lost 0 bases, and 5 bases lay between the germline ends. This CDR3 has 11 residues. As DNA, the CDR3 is TGTGCCAGTACAATGAACACTGAAGCTTTCTTT. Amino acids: CASTMNTEAFF.

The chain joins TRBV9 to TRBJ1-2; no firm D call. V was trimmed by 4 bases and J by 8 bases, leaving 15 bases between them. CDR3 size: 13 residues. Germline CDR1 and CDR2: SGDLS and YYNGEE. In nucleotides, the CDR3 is TGTGCCAGCAGCCCCAGACTGGAGGGCGGCTACACCTTC. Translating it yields CASSPRLEGGYTF.

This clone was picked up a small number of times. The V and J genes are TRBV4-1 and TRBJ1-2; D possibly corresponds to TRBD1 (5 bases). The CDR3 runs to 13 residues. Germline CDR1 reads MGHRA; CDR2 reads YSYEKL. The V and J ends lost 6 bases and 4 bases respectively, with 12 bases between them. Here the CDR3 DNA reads TGCGCCAGCAGGTCGCAGGGAACCTATGGCTACACCTTC. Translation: CASRSQGTYGYTF.

The CDR3, as DNA: TGTGCCAGCAGGTGGACGGCAGGGGAGACCCAGTACTTC. Its protein is CASRWTAGETQYF. The chain is built from TRBV2 and TRBJ2-5, with a weak D call TRBD1 (5 bases). Germline-derived CDR1 and CDR2 are SNHLY and FYNNEI. CDR3 length: 13 amino acids. Trimming pared 6 bases from V and 5 bases from J, leaving 13 bases between.

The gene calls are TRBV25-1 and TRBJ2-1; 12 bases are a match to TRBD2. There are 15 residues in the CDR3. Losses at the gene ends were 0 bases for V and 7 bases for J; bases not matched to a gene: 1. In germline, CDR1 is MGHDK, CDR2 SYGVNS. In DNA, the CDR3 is TGTGCCAGCAGTGAATATGGACTAGCGGGAAATGAGCAGTTCTTC. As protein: CASSEYGLAGNEQFF.

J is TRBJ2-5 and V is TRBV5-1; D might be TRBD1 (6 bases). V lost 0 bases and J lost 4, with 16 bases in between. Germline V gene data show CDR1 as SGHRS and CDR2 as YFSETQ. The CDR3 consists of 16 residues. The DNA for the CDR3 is TGCGCCAGCAGCTTGGGTCAACAGGGCTTCGGAGAGACCCAGTACTTC. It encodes CASSLGQQGFGETQYF.